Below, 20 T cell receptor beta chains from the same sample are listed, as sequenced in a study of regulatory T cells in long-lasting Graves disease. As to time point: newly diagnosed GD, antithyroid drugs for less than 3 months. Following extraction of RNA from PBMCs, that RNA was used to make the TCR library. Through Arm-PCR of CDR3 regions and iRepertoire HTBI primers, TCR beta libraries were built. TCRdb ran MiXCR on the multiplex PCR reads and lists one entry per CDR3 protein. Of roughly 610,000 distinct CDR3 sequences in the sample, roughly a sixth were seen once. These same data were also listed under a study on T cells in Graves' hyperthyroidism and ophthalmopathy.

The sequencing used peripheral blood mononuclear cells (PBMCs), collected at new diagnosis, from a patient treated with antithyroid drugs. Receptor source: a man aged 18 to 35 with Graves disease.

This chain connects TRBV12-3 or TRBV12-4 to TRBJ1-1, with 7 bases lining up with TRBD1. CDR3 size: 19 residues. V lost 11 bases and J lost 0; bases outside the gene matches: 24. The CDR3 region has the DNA TGTGCCGAAAGTAAGGGGATACGGACAGGAGCTTACATGAACACTGAAGCTTTCTTT. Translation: CAESKGIRTGAYMNTEAFF.

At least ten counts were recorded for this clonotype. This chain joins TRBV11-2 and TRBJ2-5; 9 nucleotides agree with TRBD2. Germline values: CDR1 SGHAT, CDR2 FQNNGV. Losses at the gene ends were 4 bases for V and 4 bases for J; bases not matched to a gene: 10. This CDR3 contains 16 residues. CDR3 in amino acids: CASSSLPSGMGETQYF. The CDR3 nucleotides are TGTGCCAGCAGCTCCCTGCCTAGCGGGATGGGAGAGACCCAGTACTTC.

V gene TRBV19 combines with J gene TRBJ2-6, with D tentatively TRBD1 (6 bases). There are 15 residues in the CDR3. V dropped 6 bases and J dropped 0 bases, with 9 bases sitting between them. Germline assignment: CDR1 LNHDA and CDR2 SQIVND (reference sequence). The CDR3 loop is CASRKGGSGANVLTF. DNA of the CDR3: TGTGCCAGTAGGAAAGGGGGCTCTGGGGCCAACGTCCTGACTTTC.

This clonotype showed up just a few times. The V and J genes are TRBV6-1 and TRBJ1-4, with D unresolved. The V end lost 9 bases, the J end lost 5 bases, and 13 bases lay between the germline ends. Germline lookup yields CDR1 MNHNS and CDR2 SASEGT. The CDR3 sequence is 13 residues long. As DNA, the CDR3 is TGTGCCAGTCGAGCATTAGGGAATGAAAAACTGTTTTTT. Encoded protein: CASRALGNEKLFF.

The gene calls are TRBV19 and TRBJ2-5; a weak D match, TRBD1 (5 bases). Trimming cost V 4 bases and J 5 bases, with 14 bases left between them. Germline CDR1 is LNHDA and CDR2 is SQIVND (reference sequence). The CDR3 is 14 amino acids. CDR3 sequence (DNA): TGTGCCAGTAGTACGACAGACCAAAGGGAGACCCAGTACTTC. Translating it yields CASSTTDQRETQYF.

CDR3 sequence reads: CASSKERGGYTF. CDR3 sequence (DNA): TGTGCCAGCAGTAAAGAGCGTGGCGGCTACACCTTC. The rearrangement uses TRBV6-2 or TRBV6-3 and TRBJ1-2, with unresolved D. CDR3 length: 12 residues. The V gene's germline CDR1 is MNHEY and CDR2 SVGEGT. The V end lost 5 bases, the J end lost 8 bases, and 12 bases lay between the germline ends.

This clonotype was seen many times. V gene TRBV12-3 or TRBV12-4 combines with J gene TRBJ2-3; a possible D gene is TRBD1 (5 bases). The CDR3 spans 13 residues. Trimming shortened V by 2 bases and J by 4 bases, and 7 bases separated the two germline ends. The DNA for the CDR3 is TGTGCCAGCAGTTTATCCAGGGCAGATACGCAGTATTTT. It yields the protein CASSLSRADTQYF.

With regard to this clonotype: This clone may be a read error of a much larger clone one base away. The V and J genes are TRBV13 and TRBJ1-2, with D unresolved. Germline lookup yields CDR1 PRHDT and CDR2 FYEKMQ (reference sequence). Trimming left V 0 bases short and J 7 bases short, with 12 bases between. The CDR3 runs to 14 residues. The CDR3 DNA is TGTGCCAGCAGCTTAGGGGTGGGAAGCTGTGGCTACACCTTC. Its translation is CASSLGVGSCGYTF.

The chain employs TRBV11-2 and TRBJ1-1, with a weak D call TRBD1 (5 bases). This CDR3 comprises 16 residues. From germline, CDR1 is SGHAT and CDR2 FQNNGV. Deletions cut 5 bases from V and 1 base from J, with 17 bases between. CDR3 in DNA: TGTGCCAGCAGCCCCGAGGAGGGGCGGTGGAACACTGAAGCTTTCTTT. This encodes CASSPEEGRWNTEAFF.

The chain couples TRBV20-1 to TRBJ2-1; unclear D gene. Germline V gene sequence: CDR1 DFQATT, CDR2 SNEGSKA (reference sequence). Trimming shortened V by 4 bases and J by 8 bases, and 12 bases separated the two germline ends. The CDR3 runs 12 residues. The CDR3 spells CSAKNLGDEQFF. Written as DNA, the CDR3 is TGCAGTGCTAAGAACCTGGGCGATGAGCAGTTCTTC.

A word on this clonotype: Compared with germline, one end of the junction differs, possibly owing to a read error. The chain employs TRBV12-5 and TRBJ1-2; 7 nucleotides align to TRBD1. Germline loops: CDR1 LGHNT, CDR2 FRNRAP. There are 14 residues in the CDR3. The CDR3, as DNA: TGTACTAGTGGTTTGTGGGACAGACCCTATGGCTACACCTTC. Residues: CTSGLWDRPYGYTF.

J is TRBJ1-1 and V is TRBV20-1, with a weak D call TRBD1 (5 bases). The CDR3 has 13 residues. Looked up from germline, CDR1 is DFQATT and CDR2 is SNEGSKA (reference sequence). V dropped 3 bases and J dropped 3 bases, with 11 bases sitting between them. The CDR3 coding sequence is TGCAGTGCTAGGGAGGACAAGTACACTGAAGCTTTCTTT. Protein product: CSAREDKYTEAFF.

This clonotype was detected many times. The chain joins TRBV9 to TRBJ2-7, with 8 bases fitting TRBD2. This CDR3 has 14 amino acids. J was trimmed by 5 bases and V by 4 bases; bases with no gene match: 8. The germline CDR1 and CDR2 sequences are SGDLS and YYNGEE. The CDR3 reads CASSMSGSIHEQYF. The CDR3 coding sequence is TGTGCCAGCAGCATGAGCGGGAGTATCCACGAGCAGTACTTC.

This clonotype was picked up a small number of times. CDR3 DNA sequence: TGTGCCAGCAGCTTCTGGGACAGGAACACTGAAGCTTTCTTT. Protein product: CASSFWDRNTEAFF. V and J are TRBV13 and TRBJ1-1, with 7 bases identical to TRBD1. The V gene's germline CDR1 is PRHDT and CDR2 FYEKMQ (reference sequence). The V segment lost 3 bases and the J segment 1 base; nucleotides outside the gene matches: 2. The CDR3 runs to 14 residues.

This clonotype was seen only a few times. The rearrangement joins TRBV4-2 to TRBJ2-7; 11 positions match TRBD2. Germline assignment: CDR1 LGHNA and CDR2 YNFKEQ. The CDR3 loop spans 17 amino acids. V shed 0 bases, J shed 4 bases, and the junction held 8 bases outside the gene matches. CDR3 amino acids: CASSQDPTSGSGYEQYF. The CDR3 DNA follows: TGTGCCAGCAGCCAAGATCCAACTAGCGGGAGTGGGTACGAGCAGTACTTC.

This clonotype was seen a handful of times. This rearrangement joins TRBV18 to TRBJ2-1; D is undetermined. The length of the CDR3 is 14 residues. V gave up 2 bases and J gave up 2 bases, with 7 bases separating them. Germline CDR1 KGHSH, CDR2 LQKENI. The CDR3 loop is CASSPADPYNEQFF. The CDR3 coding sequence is TGTGCCAGCTCACCAGCTGATCCCTACAATGAGCAGTTCTTC.

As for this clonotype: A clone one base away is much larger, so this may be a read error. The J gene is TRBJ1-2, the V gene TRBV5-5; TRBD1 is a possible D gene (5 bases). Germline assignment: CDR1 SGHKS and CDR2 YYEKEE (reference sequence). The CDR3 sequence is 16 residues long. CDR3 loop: CACSLAQGSLGYGYTF. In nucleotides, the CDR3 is TGTGCCTGCAGCTTGGCGCAGGGATCTCTAGGCTATGGCTACACCTTC.

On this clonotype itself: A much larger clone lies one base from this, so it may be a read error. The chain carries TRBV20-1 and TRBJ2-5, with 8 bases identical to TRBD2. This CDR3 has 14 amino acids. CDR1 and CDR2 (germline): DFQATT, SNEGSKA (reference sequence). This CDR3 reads CGARDTGGRRTQYF. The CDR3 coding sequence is TGCGGTGCTAGAGATACGGGAGGGAGGAGGACCCAGTACTTC.

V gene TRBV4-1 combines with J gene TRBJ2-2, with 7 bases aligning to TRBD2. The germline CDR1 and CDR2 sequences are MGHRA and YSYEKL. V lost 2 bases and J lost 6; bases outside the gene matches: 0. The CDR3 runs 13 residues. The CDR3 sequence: CASSQLAAGELFF. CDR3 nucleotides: TGCGCCAGCAGCCAACTAGCGGCCGGGGAGCTGTTTTTT.

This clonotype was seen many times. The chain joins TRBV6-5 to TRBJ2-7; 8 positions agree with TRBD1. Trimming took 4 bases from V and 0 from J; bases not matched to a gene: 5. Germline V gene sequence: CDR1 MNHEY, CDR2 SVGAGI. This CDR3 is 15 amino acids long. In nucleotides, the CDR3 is TGTGCCAGCAGTTGGGACAGGACAACCTCCTACGAGCAGTACTTC. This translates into CASSWDRTTSYEQYF.